This T cell receptor beta chain was recorded in a study of identical twins. Broader study findings: Fewer insertions characterized abundant cord blood beta clonotypes, whereas memory repertoires showed none.

Comments on this clonotype: Its antigen remains unknown. The junction departs from germline at one end; a sequencing error may be responsible.

The authors used template switching to add a universal primer site and gave cDNA unique molecular identifiers. TCRdb passed the 5' RACE reads through MiXCR, listing each CDR3 protein once. There are around 1.7 million distinct CDR3 sequences in the sample; less than 40% occur only once, and under 0.35% lies in the top ten. The source is a newborn girl in good health. Sequencing was carried out using cord blood.

The CDR3 protein is CAGSQGTSGGYEGTQYF. CDR3 DNA: TGTGCCGGCAGCCAAGGGACTAGCGGGGGGTACGAAGGGACCCAGTACTTC. The J gene is TRBJ2-5, the V gene TRBV3-1; 15 bases agree with TRBD2. In germline, CDR1 is LGHDT, CDR2 YNNKEL (reference sequence). The CDR3 extends over 17 amino acids.